One sample yielded the 8 T cell receptor beta chains listed below, sequenced in a study of cytomegalovirus exposure and HLA in healthy donors. In the PCR, 60 Vbeta and 13 Jbeta primers were used. Assay used: immunoSEQ multiplex PCR; TCRdb lists only in-frame clones, some missing. The data contain 95,000 to 150,000 clones, around 76% of them seen just once; the ten biggest clones take up over 25%. The sample was PBMCs. These receptors were collected from a man aged 60 to 69 in good health and CMV-seropositive.

This clone was detected only a few times. This chain connects TRBV6-6 to TRBJ2-7; maybe TRBD2 (6 bases). CDR1 is MNHNY and CDR2 is SVGAGI in the germline V gene (reference sequence). Trimming took off 0 bases at V and 9 bases at J, with 9 bases between the two ends. The CDR3 length is 12 residues. As DNA, the CDR3 is TGTGCCAGCAGTTACTCCGACGGGGGGCAGTACTTC. This codes for CASSYSDGGQYF.

The V and J genes are TRBV9 and TRBJ1-5; D ambiguous. This CDR3 contains 15 residues. The germline V gene has CDR1 SGDLS and CDR2 YYNGEE. The V and J ends lost 1 base and 1 base respectively, with 9 bases between them. The CDR3 sequence is CASSVTGISNQPQHF. DNA of the CDR3: TGTGCCAGCAGCGTAACGGGGATCAGCAATCAGCCCCAGCATTTT.

The chain employs TRBV6-1 and TRBJ1-2; D is undetermined. CDR1 is MNHNS, CDR2 SASEGT, per germline. V lost 7 bases, J lost 4 bases, and 16 bases lay in between. The CDR3 is 14 amino acids. The CDR3 region is CASNAVNSGYGYTF. As DNA, the CDR3 is TGTGCCAGCAATGCCGTTAATTCGGGCTATGGCTACACCTTC.

The chain combines TRBV30 with TRBJ1-2, with D unresolved. The CDR3 has 14 residues. CDR1 is GTSNPN, CDR2 SVGIG, per germline (reference sequence). V dropped 4 bases and J dropped 3 bases, with 15 bases sitting between them. The CDR3 nucleotides read TGTGCCTGGATTAGAAAAGCGAGCGACTATGGCTACACCTTC. It specifies CAWIRKASDYGYTF.

J is TRBJ1-6 and V is TRBV6-1, with TRBD1 matching over 9 bases. Germline CDR1 is MNHNS and CDR2 is SASEGT. Trimming at V came to 2 bases and at J to 2 bases, leaving 13 bases not matched to a gene. This CDR3 spans 20 amino acids. CDR3 sequence reads: CASSEYWMGTGNTYNSPLHF. CDR3 DNA sequence: TGTGCCAGCAGTGAATACTGGATGGGGACAGGGAACACCTATAATTCACCCCTCCACTTT.

The chain combines TRBV27 with TRBJ1-3, with 8 bases that match TRBD1. V trimming: 0 bases; J trimming: 6 bases; junction bases outside the gene matches: 10. The CDR3 covers 17 residues. Germline values: CDR1 MNHEY, CDR2 SMNVEV (reference sequence). In DNA, the CDR3 is TGTGCCAGCAGTTTATCGGGCGACAGGGGTATCCAAAACACCATATATTTT. Translation: CASSLSGDRGIQNTIYF.

The chain combines TRBV7-3 with TRBJ2-5, with 8 nucleotides matching TRBD1. The CDR3 runs 13 residues. The ends lost 4 bases at V and 4 bases at J; junction bases unmatched: 2. Germline V gene sequence: CDR1 SGHTA, CDR2 FQGTGA. CDR3: CASSSGTGETQYF. DNA for the CDR3: TGTGCCAGCAGCTCCGGGACAGGAGAGACCCAGTACTTC.

This clone appeared a single time. The CDR3 DNA reads TGTGCCAGCAGCTTAGGGACAGGGGTTTACACCGGGGAGCTGTTTTTT. Translated: CASSLGTGVYTGELFF. The chain has TRBV11-3 and TRBJ2-2; 9 bases match TRBD1. The CDR3 is made up of 16 amino acids. Germline CDR1 and CDR2: SGHNT and YENEEA. Losses at the gene ends were 1 base for V and 3 bases for J; bases not matched to a gene: 3.